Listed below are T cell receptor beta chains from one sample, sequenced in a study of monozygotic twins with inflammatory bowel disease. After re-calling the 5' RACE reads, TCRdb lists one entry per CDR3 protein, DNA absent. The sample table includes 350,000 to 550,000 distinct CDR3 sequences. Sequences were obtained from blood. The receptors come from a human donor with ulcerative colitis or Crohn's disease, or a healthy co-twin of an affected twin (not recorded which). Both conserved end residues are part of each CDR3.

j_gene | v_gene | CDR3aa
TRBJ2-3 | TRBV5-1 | CASSPDHSTDTQYF
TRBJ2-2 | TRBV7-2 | CASSLGLGVTGELFF
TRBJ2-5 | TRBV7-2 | CASSLSASSETQYF
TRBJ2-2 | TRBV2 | CASSEKRAGELFF
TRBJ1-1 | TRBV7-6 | CASSKRTGALNTEAFF
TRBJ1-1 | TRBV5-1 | CASSLGGPDYGTEAFF
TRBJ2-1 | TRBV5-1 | CASSQGQGATPYNEQFF
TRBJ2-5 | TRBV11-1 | CASSLEGTVAETQYF
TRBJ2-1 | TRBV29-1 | CSVRGGSSYNEQFF
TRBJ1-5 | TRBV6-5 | CASRRREDQPQHF
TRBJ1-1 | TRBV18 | CASSPRWGHMNTEAFF
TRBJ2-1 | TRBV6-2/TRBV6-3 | CASSYSIGVLSGNEQFF
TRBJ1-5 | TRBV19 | CASSMADRAGNQPQHF
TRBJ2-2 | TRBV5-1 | CASSLGQPNTGELFF
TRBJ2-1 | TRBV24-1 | CATSEPGQGENEQFF
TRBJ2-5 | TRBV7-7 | CASSLDSQETQYF
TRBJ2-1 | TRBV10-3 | CAISDPGLAAITEFF
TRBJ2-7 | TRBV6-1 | CASSKTRGSYEQYF
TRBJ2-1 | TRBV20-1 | CSAWPTSGGAGEQFF
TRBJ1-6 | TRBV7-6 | CASSLGQIHSPLHF
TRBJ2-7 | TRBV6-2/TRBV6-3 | CATRPGQIPKQYF
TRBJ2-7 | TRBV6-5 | CASRYTKVSYEQYF
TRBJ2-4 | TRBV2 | CASSMSAGAKNIQYF
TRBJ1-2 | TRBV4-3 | CASSQHGGGSYGYTF
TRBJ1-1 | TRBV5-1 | CASSWTMNTEAFF
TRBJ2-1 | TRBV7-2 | CASSLTTGVGEQFF
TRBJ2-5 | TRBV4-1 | CASSQHDSETQYF
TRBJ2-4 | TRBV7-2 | CASSLNGGNINIQYF
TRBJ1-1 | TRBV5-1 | CASRSQGAVNTEAFF
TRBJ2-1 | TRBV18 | CASSPPGDNEQFF
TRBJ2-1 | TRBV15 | CATSRDGRGYNEQFF
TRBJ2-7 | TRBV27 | CASSFRGSINEQYF
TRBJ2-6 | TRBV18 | CASSPPPGSGANVLTF
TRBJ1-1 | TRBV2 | CASSEGGQGGKKAFF
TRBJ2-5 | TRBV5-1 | CASSSGLSETQYF
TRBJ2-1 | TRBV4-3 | CASSRDRARDEQFF
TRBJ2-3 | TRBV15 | CATSRLTSGSTDTQYF